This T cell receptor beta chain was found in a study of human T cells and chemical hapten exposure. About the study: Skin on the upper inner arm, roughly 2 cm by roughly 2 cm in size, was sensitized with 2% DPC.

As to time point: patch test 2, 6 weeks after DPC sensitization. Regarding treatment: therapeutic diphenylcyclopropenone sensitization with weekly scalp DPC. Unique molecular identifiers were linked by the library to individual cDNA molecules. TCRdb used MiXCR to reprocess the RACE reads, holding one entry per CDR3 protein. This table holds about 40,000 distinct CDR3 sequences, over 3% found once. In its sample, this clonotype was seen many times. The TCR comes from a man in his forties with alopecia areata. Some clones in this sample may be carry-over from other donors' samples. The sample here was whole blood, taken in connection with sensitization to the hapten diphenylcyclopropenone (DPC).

Written as DNA, the CDR3 is TGTGCCAGCAGCGTAGCTCCCTCTGGAAACACCATATATTTT. It yields the protein CASSVAPSGNTIYF. The chain carries TRBV9 and TRBJ1-3; D is undetermined. The CDR3 spans 14 residues. V lost 0 bases and J 0 bases, leaving 4 bases between the germline ends. CDR1 and CDR2 (germline): SGDLS, YYNGEE.